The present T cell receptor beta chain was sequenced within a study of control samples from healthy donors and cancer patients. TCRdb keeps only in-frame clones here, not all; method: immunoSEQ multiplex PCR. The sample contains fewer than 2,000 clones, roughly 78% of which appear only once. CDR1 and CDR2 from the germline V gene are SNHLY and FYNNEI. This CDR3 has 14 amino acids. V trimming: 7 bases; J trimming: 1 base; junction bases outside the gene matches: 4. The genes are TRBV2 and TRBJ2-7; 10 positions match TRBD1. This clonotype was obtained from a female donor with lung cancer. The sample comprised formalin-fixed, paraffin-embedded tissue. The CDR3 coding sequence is TGTGCCAGCACTTTGGACAGGGGGTCCTACGAGCAGTACTTC. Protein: CASTLDRGSYEQYF.